This passage covers 4 T cell receptor beta chains from one sample sequenced in a study of response to subunit inactivated influenza vaccine. TCRdb ran MiXCR on the RT-PCR reads and lists one entry per CDR3 protein. The table lists approximately 490,000 distinct CDR3 sequences, less than 7.5% of them singletons. Specimen: PBMCs from blood, collected about 23 months after vaccination. These receptors were collected from a man in his fifties or sixties who received an inactivated influenza vaccine.

The sample holds many counts of this clonotype. The CDR3 nucleotides read TGTGCCAGCAGCGCCCAGGACTATGGCTACACCTTC. Its protein product is CASSAQDYGYTF. The chain uses TRBV21-1 and TRBJ1-2. TRBV21-1 is annotated as a pseudogene. The CDR3 contains 12 residues.

CDR3 loop: CASSLFSSGLPYEQYF. The CDR3 DNA follows: TGTGCCAGCAGCTTATTTTCTAGCGGCTTACCCTACGAGCAGTACTTC. The chain uses TRBV11-1 and TRBJ2-7; 7 bases align to TRBD2. This CDR3 comprises 16 residues. Germline-derived CDR1 and CDR2 are SGHAT and FQDESV (reference sequence). V trimming: 2 bases; J trimming: 2 bases; junction bases outside the gene matches: 9. The whole variable domain, remainder taken from reference TRBV11-1 and TRBJ2-7, is EAEVAQSPRYKITEKSQAVAFWCDPISGHATLYWYRQILGQGPELLVQFQDESVVDDSQLPKDRFSAERLKGVDSTLKIQPAELGDSAMYLCASSLFSSGLPYEQYFGPGTRLTVT.

The chain combines TRBV25-1 with TRBJ2-3; 9 bases fit TRBD2. The CDR3 is made up of 14 amino acids. In germline, CDR1 is MGHDK, CDR2 SYGVNS. The V segment lost 7 bases and the J segment 8 bases; nucleotides outside the gene matches: 10. The CDR3 reads CASTSLAGSSTQYF. The CDR3 DNA reads TGTGCCAGCACAAGCCTAGCGGGGTCATCTACGCAGTATTTT. Full variable domain (remainder filled in from reference TRBV25-1 and TRBJ2-3): EADIYQTPRYLVIGTGKKITLECSQTMGHDKMYWYQQDPGMELHLIHYSYGVNSTEKGDLSSESTVSRIRTEHFPLTLESARPSHTSQYLCASTSLAGSSTQYFGPGTRLTVL.

A few counts support this clonotype. The rearrangement uses TRBV28 and TRBJ2-7; tentatively, D is TRBD2 (6 bases). The V gene's germline CDR1 is MDHEN and CDR2 SYDVKM. There are 11 residues in the CDR3. In DNA form, the CDR3 reads TGTGCTGTGCGGGGCCCCTACGAGCAGTACTTC. This encodes CAVRGPYEQYF.